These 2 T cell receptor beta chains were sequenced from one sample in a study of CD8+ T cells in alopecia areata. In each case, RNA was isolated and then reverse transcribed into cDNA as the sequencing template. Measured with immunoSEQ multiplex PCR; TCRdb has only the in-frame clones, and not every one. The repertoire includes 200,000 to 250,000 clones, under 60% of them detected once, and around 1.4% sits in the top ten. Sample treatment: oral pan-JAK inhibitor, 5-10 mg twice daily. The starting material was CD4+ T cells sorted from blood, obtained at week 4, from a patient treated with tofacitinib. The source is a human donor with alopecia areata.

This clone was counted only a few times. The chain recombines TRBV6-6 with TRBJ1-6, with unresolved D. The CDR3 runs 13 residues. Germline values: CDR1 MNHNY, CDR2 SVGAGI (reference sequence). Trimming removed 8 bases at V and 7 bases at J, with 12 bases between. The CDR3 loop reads CASSSAGNSPLHF. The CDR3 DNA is TGTGCCAGCTCCTCAGCGGGGAATTCACCCCTCCACTTT.

CDR3 residues: CAWSRGTADYGYTF. The CDR3 nucleotides read TGTGCCTGGAGTCGCGGAACGGCCGACTATGGCTACACCTTC. The rearrangement uses TRBV30 and TRBJ1-2; D uncertain. V was trimmed by 2 bases and J by 3 bases, leaving 13 bases between them. CDR3 length: 14 amino acids. Germline V lookup: CDR1 GTSNPN, CDR2 SVGIG (reference sequence).